This T cell receptor (beta chain) was obtained from a study of long-term antiretroviral therapy in people with HIV. Sequencing used immunoSEQ v3.0 at survey level. Assay: immunoSEQ multiplex PCR; the TCRdb copy retains only in-frame clones and omits some. The sample has fewer than 25,000 clones, roughly 80% seen once; the top ten hold 3.5% to 5.5%. The CDR3 is 16 residues long. V lost 4 bases to trimming and J lost 6 bases; unmatched junction nucleotides: 5. Germline CDR1 is LGHNA and CDR2 is YNFKEQ. Overall study findings and caveats: Those clones which expanded before ART made up the dominant part of the repertoire at all time points.

Only one count was recorded for this clone. Its antigen is unidentified. The chain joins TRBV4-2 to TRBJ2-2; 13 bases are a match to TRBD2. This receptor was obtained from a young man with HIV. The sample was unsorted PBMCs, taken roughly 5.7 years after starting antiretroviral therapy. The CDR3 bases are TGTGCCAGCAGCCCGGCGACTAGCGGGGGGCCCGGGGAGCTGTTTTTT. This codes for CASSPATSGGPGELFF.